This is a list of T cell receptor beta chains from one sample in a study of OX40 agonist ivuxolimab in advanced cancers. Profiling relied on immunoSEQ multiplex PCR, and the TCRdb table lists in-frame clones only, not all of them. The sample consists of fewer than 80,000 clones, approximately 84% of them appearing once. Source: CD4+ or CD8+ T cells sorted from blood, taken in a trial of the OX40 agonist ivuxolimab. These receptors all come from an adult with an advanced solid tumor such as melanoma, head and neck, liver or kidney cancer. Each CDR3 is given with its conserved first and last residue. A D gene is named only where the DNA matches it firmly. Clone size, where shown, is once, few, many, or a class for clones that have expanded.

CDR3 length,D gene,V gene,clone size,J gene,CDR3 DNA,CDR3 protein
13,TRBD2,TRBV5-4,NA,TRBJ2-5,TGTGCCAGCAGCTGGAGCGGGGGGGAGACCCAGTACTTC,CASSWSGGETQYF
15,NA,TRBV9,NA,TRBJ2-1,TGTGCCAGCAGCCCCATTACAGCACACTACAATGAGCAGTTCTTC,CASSPITAHYNEQFF
14,NA,TRBV7-8,NA,TRBJ2-4,TGTGCCAGCAGCTCTGTGGGACACCTAAACATTCAGTACTTC,CASSSVGHLNIQYF
16,TRBD1,TRBV28,NA,TRBJ1-4,TGTGCCAGCGGACAGGGATCGACACCGGCTAATGAAAAACTGTTTTTT,CASGQGSTPANEKLFF
18,TRBD1,TRBV7-9,once,TRBJ2-7,TGTGCCAGCAGCCTCAGCGACAGGGGGCCGAAAAGAACCTACGAGCAGTACTTC,CASSLSDRGPKRTYEQYF
14,TRBD1,TRBV11-2,NA,TRBJ2-7,TGTGCCAGCAGACCCAACAGGGGCTCCTACGAGCAGTACTTC,CASRPNRGSYEQYF
16,TRBD1,TRBV13,NA,TRBJ1-2,TGTGCCAGCAGTATTAGAACAGGGGTAAGGGCCTATGGCTACACCTTC,CASSIRTGVRAYGYTF
14,TRBD2,TRBV5-4,NA,TRBJ2-7,TGTGCCAGCAGCTTTAGCGGGAGTTCCTACGAGCAGTACTTC,CASSFSGSSYEQYF
11,NA,TRBV5-6,NA,TRBJ1-2,TGTGCCAGCAGCTTGACGGCGGACTACACCTTC,CASSLTADYTF
13,NA,TRBV7-9,NA,TRBJ1-1,TGTGCCAGCAGCTTGCAGGGACCCACTGAAGCTTTCTTT,CASSLQGPTEAFF
11,NA,TRBV10-3,NA,TRBJ2-3,TGTGCCATCGGAGTGTCAGATACGCAGTATTTT,CAIGVSDTQYF
13,NA,TRBV11-2,medium-sized,TRBJ1-5,TGTGCCAGCAGCTTCGGAGGCAATCAGCCCCAGCATTTT,CASSFGGNQPQHF
14,NA,TRBV28,NA,TRBJ1-5,TGTGCCAGCAATAAACTAGAGGGCAATCAGCCCCAGCATTTT,CASNKLEGNQPQHF
20,NA,TRBV2,NA,TRBJ2-7,TGTGCCAGCAGTGAAGCGCTTGTTCCCGGGGGTCAGGGGCTCGCCTACGAGCAGTACTTC,CASSEALVPGGQGLAYEQYF
12,NA,TRBV6-6,NA,TRBJ1-1,TGTGCCAGCAGTCGTATGAACACTGAAGCTTTCTTT,CASSRMNTEAFF
17,TRBD1,TRBV4-3,once,TRBJ1-5,TGCGCCAGCAGCCCGCGCCTAGGACAGGATATCAATCAGCCCCAGCATTTT,CASSPRLGQDINQPQHF
15,TRBD2,TRBV5-1,NA,TRBJ2-1,TGCGCCAGCAGCTTGGCTAGCGGGAGAGGCAATGAGCAGTTCTTC,CASSLASGRGNEQFF
12,NA,TRBV10-3,NA,TRBJ2-7,TGTGCCATCAGTCCGGACTCCTACGAGCAGTACTTC,CAISPDSYEQYF
16,TRBD1,TRBV7-9,NA,TRBJ1-6,TGTGCCAGCACATCTTCCGGGACAGGGCAGGCTTCACCCCTCCACTTT,CASTSSGTGQASPLHF
14,NA,TRBV7-2,NA,TRBJ2-5,TGTGCCAGCAGCTTAGACTGGCAGGCGGTGGAGCAGTACTTC,CASSLDWQAVEQYF
13,NA,TRBV5-5,NA,TRBJ2-7,TGTGCCAGCAGCTTGGGGCCAGGCTACGAGCAGTACTTC,CASSLGPGYEQYF
13,NA,TRBV2,NA,TRBJ1-2,TGTGCCAGCAGTCCGGGACCTCGCTATGGCTACACCTTC,CASSPGPRYGYTF
13,TRBD1,TRBV5-4,NA,TRBJ2-1,TGTGCCAGCAGCCACGGGACAGGGAATGAGCAGTTCTTC,CASSHGTGNEQFF
13,NA,TRBV6-5,once,TRBJ2-7,TGTGCCAGCACATCCCGGGCCCCCTACGAGCAGTACTTC,CASTSRAPYEQYF
15,NA,TRBV5-1,few,TRBJ2-1,TGCGCCAGCAGCTCCTCAGACAGGGAGGGGAATGAGCAGTTCTTC,CASSSSDREGNEQFF
15,TRBD1,TRBV19,NA,TRBJ1-5,TGTGCCAGTAGTAATCCTTACAGGGGGCGTCAGCCCCAGCATTTT,CASSNPYRGRQPQHF
12,NA,TRBV19,NA,TRBJ2-1,TGTGCCAGTAGTATACTCAGCAATGAGCAGTTCTTC,CASSILSNEQFF
15,NA,TRBV2,NA,TRBJ1-2,TGTGCCAGCAGTGAAGAGAAGGGGTCGACTGGTGGCTACACCTTC,CASSEEKGSTGGYTF
16,TRBD2,TRBV5-1,NA,TRBJ2-3,TGCGCCAGCAGCGGGGGTACTAGCGGGAGGACAGATACGCAGTATTTT,CASSGGTSGRTDTQYF
13,NA,TRBV7-9,many,TRBJ1-5,TGTGCCAGCAGCTTAGAGGAGGATCAGCCCCAGCATTTT,CASSLEEDQPQHF
13,TRBD1,TRBV30,NA,TRBJ1-1,TGTGCCTGGATTGGACAGGATCGCATTGAAGCTTTCTTT,CAWIGQDRIEAFF
13,NA,TRBV4-3,NA,TRBJ2-7,TGCGCCAGCAGCCAAGTTTTTGGATCAGGGCAGTACTTC,CASSQVFGSGQYF
15,NA,TRBV5-6,NA,TRBJ1-6,TGTGCCAGCAGCTTGGGGGCCAGGGCTAATTCACCCCTCCACTTT,CASSLGARANSPLHF
17,TRBD2,TRBV11-2,NA,TRBJ2-1,TGTGCCAGCAGCTCCTACCTAGGGACTAGCGGTGGGAATGAGCAGTTCTTC,CASSSYLGTSGGNEQFF
13,TRBD2,TRBV30,NA,TRBJ2-5,TGTGCCTGGAGCGGGGGACTAGCGGGATTGGGGTACTTC,CAWSGGLAGLGYF
13,TRBD1,TRBV6-1,NA,TRBJ1-3,TGTGCCATCCAGGGGGAAGGAGGAAACACCATATATTTT,CAIQGEGGNTIYF
15,NA,TRBV25-1,once,TRBJ2-6,TGTGCCAGCAGTGTTGGAGTCTCCGGGGCCAACGTCCTGACTTTC,CASSVGVSGANVLTF
16,NA,TRBV4-3,NA,TRBJ1-3,TGCGCCAGCAGCCAAGATAATAGCCTCTCTGGAAACACCATATATTTT,CASSQDNSLSGNTIYF
13,NA,TRBV18,few,TRBJ1-1,TGTGCCAGCTCACGGTGGGGTGAGGATGAAGCTTTCTTT,CASSRWGEDEAFF
15,NA,TRBV19,NA,TRBJ2-1,TGTGCCAGTACGAAGGGAGACTACCCATACAATGAGCAGTTCTTC,CASTKGDYPYNEQFF
14,TRBD1,TRBV28,NA,TRBJ2-7,TGTGCCAGCAGTTTATTTGGACAGGGCTACGAGCAGTACTTC,CASSLFGQGYEQYF
14,NA,TRBV27,NA,TRBJ1-2,TGTGCCAGCAGTCCACAGGGTCTTAGGACTGGCTACACCTTC,CASSPQGLRTGYTF
15,NA,TRBV4-3,NA,TRBJ2-3,TGCGCCAGCAGCCAAGGTAGGGGGAGGACAGATACGCAGTATTTT,CASSQGRGRTDTQYF
15,TRBD2,TRBV5-6,NA,TRBJ2-3,TGTGCCAGCAGCCTTAGCGGGAGACCCACAGATACGCAGTATTTT,CASSLSGRPTDTQYF
15,NA,TRBV5-5,NA,TRBJ1-5,TGTGCCAGCAGCCTGGAAGGGGCGAGCAATCAGCCCCAGCATTTT,CASSLEGASNQPQHF
16,NA,TRBV27,NA,TRBJ1-5,TGTGCCAGCAGTGCCCGGACCAGGGGCGGCAATCAGCCCCAGCATTTT,CASSARTRGGNQPQHF
17,TRBD2,TRBV9,NA,TRBJ2-4,TGTGCCAGCAGCGTAACAGCGGGGAACCTAGCCAAAAACATTCAGTACTTC,CASSVTAGNLAKNIQYF
18,TRBD2,TRBV14,NA,TRBJ2-7,TGTGCCAGCAGCCAAGGGTATAGCGGGAGGTTACCATCCTACGAGCAGTACTTC,CASSQGYSGRLPSYEQYF
14,NA,TRBV4-2,few,TRBJ2-6,TGTGCCAGCACCGGGGACGCTGGGGCCAACGTCCTGACTTTC,CASTGDAGANVLTF
20,TRBD1,TRBV2,few,TRBJ1-3,TGTGCCAGCAGTGAACGGCTAGGGGTGACAGGGCTGATAGCTGGAAACACCATATATTTT,CASSERLGVTGLIAGNTIYF
15,TRBD1,TRBV7-2,NA,TRBJ1-5,TGTGCCAGCAGCTTGGGGGACAGGGTAAGTCAGCCCCAGCATTTT,CASSLGDRVSQPQHF
14,NA,TRBV7-9,NA,TRBJ1-1,TGTGCCAGCAGCTTATTCCAGGAGAACACTGAAGCTTTCTTT,CASSLFQENTEAFF
15,TRBD1,TRBV11-1,NA,TRBJ2-1,TGTGCCAGCAACTTGGGACAGGATTTACGGAATGAGCAGTTCTTC,CASNLGQDLRNEQFF
17,NA,TRBV7-9,NA,TRBJ1-2,TGTGCCAGCAGCTCCAGGGCCAGCACTTTCTTTAACTATGGCTACACCTTC,CASSSRASTFFNYGYTF
13,NA,TRBV2,NA,TRBJ2-3,TGTGCCAGCAGTTCGGACTTGCCAGATACGCAGTATTTT,CASSSDLPDTQYF
13,NA,TRBV7-9,NA,TRBJ2-1,TGTGCCAGCAGCACCGGGACCCAGGCGCAGCAGTTCTTC,CASSTGTQAQQFF
14,NA,TRBV10-3,NA,TRBJ1-1,TGTGCCATCAGTGATCAGGCAGGGAGTGCTGAAGCTTTCTTT,CAISDQAGSAEAFF
10,NA,TRBV2,NA,TRBJ2-7,TGTGCCAGTAAGACGGTCGAGCAGTACTTC,CASKTVEQYF
14,NA,TRBV6-6,NA,TRBJ1-2,TGTGCCAGCAGGAACCTCGGCGGGGTTGCTGGCTACACCTTC,CASRNLGGVAGYTF